Listed below are T cell receptor beta chains from one sample, sequenced in a study of cytomegalovirus exposure and HLA in healthy donors. Assay: immunoSEQ multiplex PCR; the TCRdb copy retains only in-frame clones and omits some. The sample shows 62,000 or so clones, around 87% of them seen only once. Source material: PBMCs. The receptors here all came from a man younger than 35 in good health and CMV-seronegative. Each CDR3 is given with its conserved first and last residue. A D gene is named only where the DNA matches it firmly. Size values are once, few and many counts, or a class for expanded clones, and some rows have none.

D gene	V gene	clone size	J gene	CDR3 protein	CDR3 DNA
.	TRBV28	.	TRBJ1-1	CASSLTFGRGTEAFF	TGTGCCAGCAGTTTAACTTTTGGCAGGGGCACTGAAGCTTTCTTT
TRBD1	TRBV30	.	TRBJ1-3	CAWSMTGSGNTIYF	TGTGCCTGGAGTATGACAGGGTCTGGAAACACCATATATTTT
.	TRBV5-1	.	TRBJ2-5	CASSLGAPDTETQYF	TGCGCCAGCAGCTTGGGGGCGCCGGACACAGAGACCCAGTACTTC
.	TRBV9	.	TRBJ1-1	CASSVGAMNTEAFF	TGTGCCAGCAGCGTAGGGGCTATGAACACTGAAGCTTTCTTT
TRBD1	TRBV28	.	TRBJ2-5	CASSPQQGAGETQYF	TGTGCCAGCAGTCCACAACAGGGGGCAGGGGAGACCCAGTACTTC
TRBD2	TRBV5-6	.	TRBJ2-1	CASSLDAGEIYNEQFF	TGTGCCAGCAGCTTAGACGCGGGGGAGATATACAATGAGCAGTTCTTC
.	TRBV6-1	.	TRBJ2-3	CASSERRGATTDTQYF	TGTGCCAGCAGTGAAAGAAGGGGTGCGACAACAGATACGCAGTATTTT
TRBD2	TRBV9	.	TRBJ2-1	CASSLDGTTHNEQFF	TGTGCCAGCAGCCTAGACGGGACTACTCACAATGAGCAGTTCTTC
TRBD1	TRBV28	.	TRBJ2-7	CASSPRQGANEQYF	TGTGCCAGCAGTCCCCGACAGGGGGCCAACGAGCAGTACTTC
TRBD2	TRBV13	.	TRBJ2-1	CASEETSGGAPISYNEQFF	TGTGCCAGCGAGGAGACTAGCGGGGGGGCCCCTATCTCCTACAATGAGCAGTTCTTC
.	TRBV5-1	.	TRBJ2-7	CASSTQGEAYEQYF	TGCGCCAGCAGCACTCAAGGGGAGGCCTACGAGCAGTACTTC
TRBD1	TRBV28	.	TRBJ2-5	CASSSTGSSYQETQYF	TGTGCCAGCAGTTCGACAGGGTCCTCGTACCAAGAGACCCAGTACTTC
.	TRBV25-1	.	TRBJ2-2	CASTPGPTGTGELFF	TGTGCCAGCACCCCCGGCCCCACGGGGACCGGGGAGCTGTTTTTT
TRBD1	TRBV11-3	few	TRBJ1-1	CASSLGGQGNTEAFF	TGTGCCAGCAGCTTAGGGGGACAGGGGAACACTGAAGCTTTCTTT
.	TRBV28	.	TRBJ1-2	CASSRGVYGYTF	TGTGCCAGCAGCCGCGGGGTCTATGGCTACACCTTC
.	TRBV12-5	.	TRBJ2-7	CASGLSRQAYEQYF	TGTGCTAGTGGTTTGTCAAGACAGGCCTACGAGCAGTACTTC
TRBD2	TRBV5-1	.	TRBJ2-5	CASSLGGGETQYF	TGCGCCAGCAGCTTGGGGGGGGGAGAGACCCAGTACTTC
TRBD1	TRBV13	.	TRBJ1-1	CASSYQGQGGTEAFF	TGTGCCAGCAGCTACCAGGGACAGGGGGGGACTGAAGCTTTCTTT
.	TRBV9	once	TRBJ1-5	CASSVMGDPGQPQHF	TGTGCCAGCAGCGTAATGGGAGATCCGGGTCAGCCCCAGCATTTT
.	TRBV4-1	.	TRBJ1-2	CASSLPTPGPSGYTF	TGCGCCAGCAGCCTCCCTACCCCAGGGCCGAGTGGCTACACCTTC
.	TRBV10-2	.	TRBJ2-2	CASRSEGSGTGELFF	TGCGCCAGCAGGTCCGAGGGCTCGGGCACCGGGGAGCTGTTTTTT
.	TRBV6-5	few	TRBJ1-5	CASKPVRENQPQHF	TGTGCCAGCAAACCGGTTAGAGAGAATCAGCCCCAGCATTTT
TRBD1	TRBV4-1	.	TRBJ2-7	CASSVQGATAKQYF	TGCGCCAGCAGCGTACAGGGGGCCACGGCTAAGCAGTACTTC
.	TRBV5-4	.	TRBJ1-2	CASSWGQAGYTF	TGTGCCAGCAGCTGGGGGCAGGCTGGCTACACCTTC
.	TRBV28	.	TRBJ1-5	CASRSSNQPQHF	TGTGCTAGCAGGAGTAGCAATCAGCCCCAGCATTTT
TRBD1	TRBV19	.	TRBJ1-6	CATGTGGNSPLHF	TGTGCCACCGGGACAGGGGGCAATTCACCCCTCCACTTT
TRBD1	TRBV7-9	once	TRBJ1-1	CASSLVQGASEAFF	TGTGCCAGCAGCTTAGTACAGGGGGCCTCTGAAGCTTTCTTT
TRBD1	TRBV2	.	TRBJ2-3	CASKRDRGTDTQYF	TGTGCCAGCAAAAGGGACAGGGGCACAGATACGCAGTATTTT
.	TRBV13	few	TRBJ1-6	CASSPGGNSPLHF	TGTGCCAGCAGCCCGGGGGGAAATTCACCCCTCCACTTT
.	TRBV5-1	.	TRBJ2-5	CASSSQETQYF	TGCGCCAGCAGCTCTCAAGAGACCCAGTACTTC
TRBD1	TRBV10-3	.	TRBJ2-1	CAISESGRGPSDEQFF	TGTGCCATCAGTGAGTCGGGCAGGGGGCCGTCCGATGAGCAGTTCTTC
.	TRBV28	.	TRBJ1-2	CASSLLFQGIANYGYTF	TGTGCCAGCAGTTTACTATTTCAGGGGATAGCTAACTATGGCTACACCTTC
.	TRBV7-3	.	TRBJ2-1	CASSLSGGSYNEQFF	TGTGCCAGCAGCTTATCCGGGGGCTCCTACAATGAGCAGTTCTTC
TRBD1	TRBV6-6	.	TRBJ2-7	CASSFGGQGENEQYF	TGTGCCAGCAGTTTCGGGGGACAGGGGGAGAACGAGCAGTACTTC
TRBD1	TRBV2	.	TRBJ2-2	CASSQGTGTNTGELFF	TGTGCCAGCAGTCAGGGGACAGGGACGAACACCGGGGAGCTGTTTTTT
TRBD1	TRBV7-9	once	TRBJ2-1	CASSPRTGKTINEQFF	TGTGCCAGCAGCCCGAGGACAGGTAAAACAATCAATGAGCAGTTCTTC
.	TRBV2	.	TRBJ1-4	CASSQGLGEKLFF	TGTGCCAGCAGCCAGGGGTTAGGTGAAAAACTGTTTTTT
.	TRBV29-1	.	TRBJ2-7	CSVLTDSYEQYF	TGCAGCGTATTGACAGACTCCTACGAGCAGTACTTC
TRBD1	TRBV5-6	.	TRBJ1-5	CASSQGQGNQPQHF	TGTGCCAGCAGCCAGGGACAGGGCAATCAGCCCCAGCATTTT
.	TRBV6-6	.	TRBJ2-5	CASSFTGSLETQYF	TGTGCCAGCAGTTTCACAGGGTCTTTAGAGACCCAGTACTTC
.	TRBV19	.	TRBJ2-4	CASSQGGRAKNIQYF	TGTGCCAGTTCCCAAGGGGGGAGGGCGAAAAACATTCAGTACTTC
TRBD1	TRBV28	.	TRBJ2-1	CASISGQLLNEQFF	TGTGCCAGCATTTCGGGACAGCTTCTCAATGAGCAGTTCTTC
.	TRBV19	.	TRBJ1-4	CASTSQGEKLFF	TGTGCCAGTACTTCGCAGGGAGAAAAACTGTTTTTT
TRBD1	TRBV7-9	.	TRBJ2-1	CASSTPRDREGNEQFF	TGTGCCAGCAGCACCCCCCGAGACAGGGAAGGCAATGAGCAGTTCTTC
TRBD1	TRBV6-1	.	TRBJ1-1	CASSWTGGTEAFF	TGTGCCAGCTCATGGACAGGGGGCACTGAAGCTTTCTTT
.	TRBV7-8	.	TRBJ1-2	CASSARLIYGYTF	TGTGCCAGCAGCGCGAGACTGATCTACGGCTACACCTTC
TRBD2	TRBV2	.	TRBJ2-1	CASRGTNNEQFF	TGTGCCAGCAGAGGGACTAACAATGAGCAGTTCTTC
.	TRBV30	.	TRBJ1-1	CAWSVPGFTEAFF	TGTGCCTGGAGTGTACCAGGTTTTACTGAAGCTTTCTTT
TRBD2	TRBV4-1	once	TRBJ2-7	CASSQGTSGASSYEQYF	TGCGCCAGCAGCCAAGGCACTAGCGGCGCCAGCTCCTACGAGCAGTACTTC
.	TRBV7-2	.	TRBJ2-1	CASTLLNEQFF	TGTGCCAGCACCCTGTTAAATGAGCAGTTCTTC
.	TRBV30	.	TRBJ2-1	CAWSVLAHNEQFF	TGTGCCTGGAGTGTATTGGCTCACAATGAGCAGTTCTTC
TRBD1	TRBV4-1	.	TRBJ2-7	CASSRDSGTASYEQYF	TGCGCCAGCAGCCGAGATTCTGGGACAGCCTCCTACGAGCAGTACTTC
.	TRBV5-4	.	TRBJ1-1	CASSLQGLTEAFF	TGTGCCAGCAGCTTGCAGGGTTTGACTGAAGCTTTCTTT
.	TRBV6-5	.	TRBJ2-1	CASGLTLIDEQFF	TGTGCCAGCGGCCTCACCTTAATCGATGAGCAGTTCTTC
TRBD1	TRBV10-1	few	TRBJ2-1	CASSAATGDNEQFF	TGCGCCAGCAGTGCGGCGACAGGGGACAATGAGCAGTTCTTC